The T cell receptor (beta chain) under discussion was sequenced for a study of T cell changes during pregnancy in multiple sclerosis. This clone was observed a handful of times. Repertoires were generated with immunoSEQ multiplex PCR, while TCRdb's copy carries only in-frame clones and drops some. The table has more than 35,000 clones, 85% to 95% seen once. This receptor was taken from a female donor with multiple sclerosis, enrolled in a pregnancy study. The sample in question was CD8+ T cells from peripheral blood mononuclear cells, obtained in the third trimester of pregnancy.

CDR3 DNA: TGTGCCAGTAGTATCGGGACAAGTGAAGCTTTCTTT. Translated, it gives CASSIGTSEAFF. The gene calls are TRBV19 and TRBJ1-1; possibly TRBD1 for D (6 bases). Germline V gene sequence: CDR1 LNHDA, CDR2 SQIVND (reference sequence). Trimming left V 3 bases short and J 7 bases short, with 9 bases between. The CDR3 contains 12 residues.